This T cell receptor (beta chain) was sequenced for a study of blood T cell repertoires in COVID-19. Study information: The study drew acute and convalescent COVID-19 samples from the United States, Italy and Spain.

CDR1 is SGHTA, CDR2 FQGNSA, per germline. This CDR3 comprises 14 residues. V shed 4 bases and J shed 3 bases, with 13 bases lying between them. The method was immunoSEQ multiplex PCR; TCRdb's version includes in-frame clones alone and lacks a portion of them. This table holds some 80,000 clones, approximately 80% found once. The chain carries TRBV7-2 and TRBJ2-7; the D gene is possibly TRBD1 (5 bases). The sequencing input was peripheral blood. The clonotype comes from a woman between 70 and 85 years old with acute or convalescent COVID-19. CDR3 coding DNA: TGTGCCAGCAGCTACGACGACAGAGGCTACGAGCAGTACTTC. As protein: CASSYDDRGYEQYF.